This T cell receptor beta chain was recovered during a study of cytomegalovirus exposure and HLA in healthy donors. Findings and limits, study-wide: The classifier reportedly diagnosed cytomegalovirus status with high sensitivity and specificity.

This table comes from immunoSEQ multiplex PCR, and its TCRdb copy is limited to in-frame clones, with some not included. Here the sample spans fewer than 150,000 clones, 70% to 85% being singletons. J was trimmed by 9 bases and V by 5 bases; bases with no gene match: 10. The germline CDR1 and CDR2 sequences are SEHNR and FQNEAQ (reference sequence). This CDR3 region has 15 residues. Regarding this clone: Its antigen remains unidentified.

The receptor's source is a man aged 25 to 45 in good health and CMV-seropositive. V usage is TRBV7-9 and J usage is TRBJ2-1; 10 bases agree with TRBD2. What was sequenced was PBMCs. CDR3: CASSLLAGDPGEQFF. The CDR3 DNA is TGTGCCAGCAGCCTTCTAGCGGGAGATCCGGGTGAGCAGTTCTTC.